The 5 T cell receptor beta chains below come from one sample, sequenced in a study of beta chain features in type 1 diabetes. Study observations and caveats: There was a moderate but significant shortening of TCRB CDR3s in all four CD4+ subsets of Type 1 diabetes patients.

For these receptors, no antigen is known. Of the isolated RNA, all was reverse transcribed, and so the sequenced material was expressed TCRB transcripts. The protocol was immunoSEQ multiplex PCR, while the TCRdb copy is restricted to in-frame clones and leaves out a portion. In the table there are more than 95,000 clones, around 30% of which are singletons. The sequencing sample was made of central memory CD4+ T cells from blood. The receptor set was obtained from a woman aged 18-29 years with type 1 diabetes.

This clone was counted a few times. The chain joins TRBV25-1 to TRBJ2-3; 10 nucleotides agree with TRBD1. CDR1 is MGHDK, CDR2 SYGVNS, per germline. The V segment lost 3 bases and the J segment 3 bases; nucleotides outside the gene matches: 12. This CDR3 region has 18 residues. The CDR3: CASSDSRDRGDFTDTQYF. CDR3 nucleotides: TGTGCCAGCAGTGATTCCAGGGACAGGGGAGATTTTACAGATACGCAGTATTTT.

This rearrangement joins TRBV14 to TRBJ2-7; 11 nucleotides align to TRBD1. The CDR3 runs 16 residues. The V gene's germline CDR1 is SGHDN and CDR2 FVKESK. V was pared by 1 base and J by 3 bases, with 5 bases of the junction left unmatched. The CDR3 sequence: CASSQAPGTGGYEQYV. The CDR3, as DNA: TGTGCCAGCAGCCAAGCCCCCGGGACAGGGGGCTACGAGCAGTACGTC.

The CDR3 DNA follows: TGTGCCAGCCGCCCCCTTAGCGGGAAGAGGACCTACGAGCAGTACTTC. Protein product: CASRPLSGKRTYEQYF. The rearrangement links TRBV28 to TRBJ2-7, with 8 bases matching TRBD2. In germline, CDR1 is MDHEN, CDR2 SYDVKM. V lost 8 bases, J lost 2 bases, and 14 bases stayed unmatched. The CDR3 spans 16 residues.

V is TRBV10-3 and J is TRBJ2-7; 15 nucleotides align to TRBD2. This CDR3 spans 20 amino acids. V dropped 6 bases and J dropped 2; count of bases not matched to a gene: 17. From germline, CDR1 is ENHRY and CDR2 SYGVKD. CDR3 bases: TGTGCCATCAGCCCTGGACTAGCGGGAGGGCAAAGCTCCTCCACCTACGAGCAGTACTTC. It yields the protein CAISPGLAGGQSSSTYEQYF.

CDR3 amino acids: CASGREADSNEQFF. In DNA form, the CDR3 reads TGTGCCAGCGGGCGGGAGGCTGATAGTAATGAGCAGTTCTTC. The chain links TRBV7-8 to TRBJ2-1, with 8 bases fitting TRBD2. Germline trimming cut 8 bases from V and 7 bases from J; bases unmatched to any gene: 10. Germline CDR1 is SGHVS and CDR2 is FQNEAQ. CDR3 length: 14 amino acids.